This T cell receptor beta chain was retrieved from a study of T-cell reconstitution after alpha-beta-depleted transplantation in children. This clonotype turned up a few times. Trimming cost V 6 bases and J 0 bases, with 12 bases left between them. CDR1 and CDR2 from the germline V gene are MNHEY and SVGEGT. The CDR3 has 14 amino acids. The TCRbeta library incorporated unique molecular identifiers. TCRdb used MiXCR to reprocess the PCR reads, holding one entry per CDR3 protein. The sample has more than 550,000 distinct CDR3 sequences, about 10% seen once. This receptor was obtained from a human donor who donated a stem cell graft to a child with acute myeloid leukemia. The sequenced sample was PBMCs from the stem cell graft donor, obtained from the stem cell graft. This sequence joins TRBV6-2 or TRBV6-3 and TRBJ2-7; D uncertain. In nucleotides, the CDR3 is TGTGCCAGCAGCAAACATAGGAACTCCTACGAGCAGTACTTC. It specifies CASSKHRNSYEQYF.